This T cell receptor (beta chain) is from a study of identical twins. The study's findings and limits: Zero-insertion analyses might be partly confounded by invariant T cells like MAIT and iNKT. With abundant cord blood beta clonotypes, insertions were fewer; memory repertoires showed no such pattern. Conclusions were based on cross-sectional statistical analysis, without following the same donors.

MiXCR, run by TCRdb on the 5' RACE reads, gives a single entry per CDR3 protein. The table records about 720,000 distinct CDR3 sequences, 8.5% to 9% of them present only once. The CDR3 has 15 residues. CDR1 is SEHNR, CDR2 FQNEAQ, per germline (reference sequence). V lost 5 bases, J lost 7 bases, and 18 bases lay in between. Every donor was a healthy Caucasian. Note on this clonotype: Its antigen is unidentified.

The same sample was also studied in work on yellow fever vaccine responses in identical twins.

The V call is TRBV7-9, the J call TRBJ2-1, with D possibly being TRBD1 or TRBD2 (5 bases each). The sequence was collected from a woman in her late teens or twenties in good health. What was sequenced was PBMCs. The CDR3 here is CASSRGAGNSNEQFF. CDR3 sequence (DNA): TGTGCCAGCAGCCGTGGGGCCGGGAACAGTAATGAGCAGTTCTTC.